The rows below give T cell receptor beta chains drawn from one sample of a study of T cells after yellow fever vaccination. TCRdb re-analysed the 5' RACE reads in MiXCR, keeping a single row per CDR3 protein. Here the sample spans 230,000 or so distinct CDR3 sequences, approximately 3.5% being singletons. Specimen: PBMCs, collected 15 days after the yellow fever booster vaccination. The receptors stem from a man younger than 35 who received the YFV17D yellow fever vaccine. Each CDR3 is given with its conserved first and last residue. D genes are given only for firm matches. Not all rows give a size; the values are once, few, many and, for expanded clones, a class.

j_call v_call d_call clone_size cdr3_nt cdr3_aa
TRBJ1-2 TRBV6-1 - - TGTGCCAGCACCACCGGACGGACCTACCCCTATGGCTACACCTTC CASTTGRTYPYGYTF
TRBJ1-2 TRBV21-1 - few TGTGCCAGCAGCAAAGCTGACGGAGCTAACTATGGCTACACCTTC CASSKADGANYGYTF
TRBJ1-3 TRBV29-1 - many TGCAGCGTTTACCGGGGAACGGTCGGAACAGGAAACACCATATATTTT CSVYRGTVGTGNTIYF
TRBJ2-2 TRBV15 - many TGTGCCACCAGCAGCCAGGGGTCCTCTCAATTTTTTACCGGGGAGCTGTTTTTT CATSSQGSSQFFTGELFF
TRBJ2-3 TRBV12-3/TRBV12-4 TRBD2 many TGTGCCAGCAGCAGTAGCGGGGGACCTGGGCTAGATACGCAGTATTTT CASSSSGGPGLDTQYF
TRBJ1-2 TRBV6-2/TRBV6-3 TRBD1 many TGTGCCAGCAGTTACTTCCGGGACAGGGATAAAGATGGCTACACCTTC CASSYFRDRDKDGYTF
TRBJ1-2 TRBV9 - many TGTGCCAGCAGCCCCCAGGAGGGGGGGTACTATGGCTACACCTTC CASSPQEGGYYGYTF
TRBJ1-5 TRBV4-2 TRBD1 many TGTGCCAGCAGCCAAGACATTGACAGGGAGGGCAATCAGCCCCAGCATTTT CASSQDIDREGNQPQHF
TRBJ2-4 TRBV24-1 TRBD2 many TGTGCCACCAGTACGACTAGCGGGGGAGACAAAAACATTCAGTACTTC CATSTTSGGDKNIQYF
TRBJ1-3 TRBV18 - many TGTGCCAGCTCACCACCGGGGAGCTCTGGAAACACCATATATTTT CASSPPGSSGNTIYF
TRBJ1-5 TRBV12-3/TRBV12-4 TRBD1 many TGTGCCAGCAAGGGGGGAAGACAGGGGAATCAGCCCCAGCATTTT CASKGGRQGNQPQHF
TRBJ2-5 TRBV12-3/TRBV12-4 - many TGTGCCAGCAGGACCGGGACGCCTCAGACCCAGTACTTC CASRTGTPQTQYF
TRBJ2-2 TRBV29-1 - many TGCAGCGTGAGGGACACCGGGGAGCTGTTTTTT CSVRDTGELFF
TRBJ2-5 TRBV27 - few TGTGCCAGCAGTCTTGGACACCAAGAGACCCAGTACTTC CASSLGHQETQYF
TRBJ1-1 TRBV30 - many TGTGCCTGGGGGACAAACACTGAAGCTTTCTTT CAWGTNTEAFF
TRBJ1-5 TRBV18 - few TGTGCCAGCTCACCAAGGCAGGGAAGAGGGGAGAATCAGCCCCAGCATTTT CASSPRQGRGENQPQHF
TRBJ1-4 TRBV14 - many TGTGCCAGCAGCCAAGATTTCACGGGAAGGGATGAAAAACTGTTTTTT CASSQDFTGRDEKLFF
TRBJ2-3 TRBV6-6 - many TGTGCCAGCAGTTACCAGGGGGATACGCAGTATTTT CASSYQGDTQYF
TRBJ1-1 TRBV12-3/TRBV12-4 - many TGTGCCAGCAGTTTAGGGCTTACTACCGGGAAAGCTTTCTTT CASSLGLTTGKAFF
TRBJ1-2 TRBV18 TRBD1 - TGTGCCAGCTCACCACCGATGAAAGTTACAGGGGCGATAAACTATGGCTACACCTTC CASSPPMKVTGAINYGYTF
TRBJ2-2 TRBV5-5 - many TGTGCCAGCAGCCTGGTGGAGACAGCAAACACCGGGGAGCTGTTTTTT CASSLVETANTGELFF
TRBJ2-6 TRBV18 - many TGTGCCAGCTCCCAGGGCTCTGGGGCCAACGTCCTGACTTTC CASSQGSGANVLTF
TRBJ1-5 TRBV10-3 - many TGTGCCATCAGTGAGCCGGGGGCGGACAATCAGCCCCAGCATTTT CAISEPGADNQPQHF
TRBJ2-6 TRBV4-1 - many TGCGCCAGCAGCCAAAGGGGGGGGGCTGGGGCCAACGTCCTGACTTTC CASSQRGGAGANVLTF
TRBJ2-1 TRBV6-5 - - TGTGCCAGCAGGGGGGCCGCCGAGTTCTTC CASRGAAEFF
TRBJ1-3 TRBV5-4 TRBD1 - TGTGCCAGCAGCGCCACGACAGGGAACTCTGGAAACACCATATATTTT CASSATTGNSGNTIYF
TRBJ2-1 TRBV7-9 TRBD2 many TGTGCCAGCAGCTCAGGACGGGGGGGCTACAATGAGCAGTTCTTC CASSSGRGGYNEQFF
TRBJ1-2 TRBV2 - many TGTGCCAGCAGCCTGACACGAATCACCTCGCACCCTTGGGGCTACACCTTC CASSLTRITSHPWGYTF
TRBJ2-7 TRBV4-2 TRBD2 many TGTGCCAGCAGCCTAACTGCGGGGGACCTGTACTTC CASSLTAGDLYF
TRBJ1-6 TRBV7-2 - many TGTGCCAGCAGCGGCCTAGGACGGAACAATTCACCCCTCCACTTT CASSGLGRNNSPLHF
TRBJ1-2 TRBV18 TRBD1 many TGTGCCAGCTCATCGAAGAGTCAGGGGGCGCTCTATGGCTACACCTTC CASSSKSQGALYGYTF
TRBJ2-5 TRBV7-9 - few TGTGCGAGCGGGCGTTCTGGCTACCAAGAGACCCAGTACTTC CASGRSGYQETQYF
TRBJ1-2 TRBV7-2 TRBD1 many TGTGCCAGCAGCTTAAACAGGGGAGTGAGAGGCTACACCTTC CASSLNRGVRGYTF
TRBJ2-7 TRBV4-2 - many TGTGCCAGCAGCCAAGATTCGGCCAGCGCCGCCTACGAGCAGTACTTC CASSQDSASAAYEQYF
TRBJ2-7 TRBV5-1 - many TGCGCCAGCAGCTTGGTCGGAGGGAGCTCCTACGAGCAGTACTTC CASSLVGGSSYEQYF
TRBJ1-2 TRBV19 TRBD1 - TGTGCCAGTAACCTTGGGACAGGGGGCTTCTATGGCTACACCTTC CASNLGTGGFYGYTF
TRBJ2-2 TRBV4-3 - many TGCGCCAGCAGCAACCCGACAGGCATGAACACCGGGGAGCTGTTTTTT CASSNPTGMNTGELFF
TRBJ1-1 TRBV27 - many TGTGCCAGCTGGTGGATTGAAGCTTTCTTT CASWWIEAFF
TRBJ2-3 TRBV27 - many TGTGCCAGCAGAGCCTCGACCACGGCGGCAGATACGCAGTATTTT CASRASTTAADTQYF
TRBJ1-6 TRBV4-3 TRBD1 many TGCGCCAGCAGCCAAGATCGGACAGGAAGATATTCACCCCTCCACTTT CASSQDRTGRYSPLHF
TRBJ2-3 TRBV5-1 - many TGCGCCAGCACCCTGGGGAGCGTCAGCACAGATACGCAGTATTTT CASTLGSVSTDTQYF
TRBJ2-4 TRBV7-9 - many TGTGCCAGCAGCTTATCCACGCGGGGACACCTAACAGGAAAAAACATTCAGTACTTC CASSLSTRGHLTGKNIQYF